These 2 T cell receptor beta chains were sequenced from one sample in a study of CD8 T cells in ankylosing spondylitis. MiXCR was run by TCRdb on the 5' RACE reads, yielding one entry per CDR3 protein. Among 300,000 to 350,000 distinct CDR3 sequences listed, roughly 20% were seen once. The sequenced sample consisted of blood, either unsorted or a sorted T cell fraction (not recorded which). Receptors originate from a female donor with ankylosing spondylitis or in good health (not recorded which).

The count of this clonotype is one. The CDR3 coding sequence is TGCGCCAGCAGCTTGGCGCCTAGCGGTACGAACACCGGGGAGCTGTTTTTT. Protein product: CASSLAPSGTNTGELFF. J is TRBJ2-2 and V is TRBV5-1, with 7 bases fitting TRBD2. From germline, CDR1 is SGHRS and CDR2 YFSETQ. Germline trimming cut 0 bases from V and 0 bases from J; bases unmatched to any gene: 5. The CDR3 contains 17 residues.

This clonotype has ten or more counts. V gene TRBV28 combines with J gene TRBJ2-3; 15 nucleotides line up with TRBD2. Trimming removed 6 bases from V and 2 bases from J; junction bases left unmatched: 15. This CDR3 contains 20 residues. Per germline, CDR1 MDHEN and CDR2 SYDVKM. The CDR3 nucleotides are TGTGCCAGCAGCCTCTTGGGACTAGCGGGAGGCGACACGAACACAGATACGCAGTATTTT. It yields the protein CASSLLGLAGGDTNTDTQYF.